This TCR beta chain was documented in a study of T-cell reconstitution after alpha-beta-depleted transplantation in children (dated by TCRdb to about 2016). Regarding the study in general: Using TCR repertoire profiling, the study followed T-cell immune reconstitution in a quantitative way in children after TCRalphabeta/CD19-depleted allogeneic hematopoietic cell transplantation.

Study-wide findings and limitations: In some patients, the high TCRbeta diversity seen at day 60 was put down to recipient T cells and intrathymic progenitors that had survived conditioning. Hyperexpanded clone frequencies declined over subsequent months; after one year, T-cell counts and TCRbeta diversity were mostly attributed to newly produced T cells. About two months after transplant, the apparently early recovery of alphabetaT-cell counts reportedly depended on just several hundred clones that had expanded rapidly and came from non-depleted graft cells.

This clonotype was observed at least ten times. What antigen it recognizes has not been identified. Base qualities are not recorded, but no much larger clone differs from it by a single base. Explained via the paper, the treatment or condition label denotes: allogeneic hematopoietic cell transplantation with graft depleted of TCRalphabeta T cells and CD19 B cells. The transplant recipients were children given TCRalphabeta/CD19-depleted allogeneic hematopoietic cell grafts. Libraries came from PCR. Sequencing used an Illumina HiSeq 2500. TCR library preparation used molecular barcoding, with unique molecular identifiers applied to normalize quantification of the TCRbeta repertoire. In-frame beta chains were kept once TCRdb had trimmed the public reads at Q25 with fastp and called clones with MiXCR. Under each unique CDR3 protein, matching rows form one entry showing the most common genes and DNA. The table for this sample lists approximately 170,000 distinct CDR3 sequences; 11% of them were counted only once. Together, the top ten hold roughly an eighth of the sample.

V was cut back by 8 bases and J by 3 bases, leaving a gap of 10 bases between them. The CDR3, cysteine through phenylalanine, is 12 amino acids long. Of the read, only the CDR3 DNA is kept; its 36 bases are in frame from base 1. This chain joins TRBV12-3 or TRBV12-4 to TRBJ1-1, with no confident D gene call. The receptor was derived from a boy aged 2 to 10 with acute myeloid leukemia, due to receive a stem cell transplant. The sample in question was PBMCs, obtained before TCRalphabeta/CD19-depleted stem cell transplant. CDR3 loop: CASSPWDTEAFF. The DNA sequence is as follows: TGTGCCAGCTCACCATGGGACACTGAAGCTTTCTTT.